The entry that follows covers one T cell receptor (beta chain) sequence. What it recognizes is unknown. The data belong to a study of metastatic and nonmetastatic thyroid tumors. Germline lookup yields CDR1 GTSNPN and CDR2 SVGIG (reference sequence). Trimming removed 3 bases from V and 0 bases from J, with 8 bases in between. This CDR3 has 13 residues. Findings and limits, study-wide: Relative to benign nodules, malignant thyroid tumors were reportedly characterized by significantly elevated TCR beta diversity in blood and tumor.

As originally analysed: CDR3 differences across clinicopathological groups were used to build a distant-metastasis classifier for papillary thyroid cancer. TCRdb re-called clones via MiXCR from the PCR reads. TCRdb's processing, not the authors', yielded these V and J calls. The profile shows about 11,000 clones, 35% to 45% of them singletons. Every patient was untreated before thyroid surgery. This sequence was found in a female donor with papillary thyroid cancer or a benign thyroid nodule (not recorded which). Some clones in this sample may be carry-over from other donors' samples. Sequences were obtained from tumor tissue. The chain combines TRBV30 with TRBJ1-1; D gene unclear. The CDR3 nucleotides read TGTGCCTGGAGAGAGGGCTTGAACACTGAAGCTTTCTTT. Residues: CAWREGLNTEAFF.